Given below is one TCR beta chain in context. One entry per CDR3 protein, called by TCRdb with MiXCR from the 5' RACE reads. This table has about 80,000 distinct CDR3 sequences, 13% appearing once. This entry comes from a study of early T cells in non-severe SARS-CoV-2 infection. V was clipped by 7 bases and J by 5 bases, with 11 bases between them. The CDR3 is 12 amino acids. CDR1 is SGHTA and CDR2 is FQGNSA in the germline V gene. The chain combines TRBV7-2 with TRBJ2-5; D gene unclear. Sequenced input: whole blood. This TCR was recovered from an adult who was a healthcare worker with PCR-confirmed SARS-CoV-2 infection or an uninfected control (not recorded which). The CDR3 is CASTRFGETQYF. The CDR3 DNA is TGTGCCAGCACCCGATTTGGGGAGACCCAGTACTTC.